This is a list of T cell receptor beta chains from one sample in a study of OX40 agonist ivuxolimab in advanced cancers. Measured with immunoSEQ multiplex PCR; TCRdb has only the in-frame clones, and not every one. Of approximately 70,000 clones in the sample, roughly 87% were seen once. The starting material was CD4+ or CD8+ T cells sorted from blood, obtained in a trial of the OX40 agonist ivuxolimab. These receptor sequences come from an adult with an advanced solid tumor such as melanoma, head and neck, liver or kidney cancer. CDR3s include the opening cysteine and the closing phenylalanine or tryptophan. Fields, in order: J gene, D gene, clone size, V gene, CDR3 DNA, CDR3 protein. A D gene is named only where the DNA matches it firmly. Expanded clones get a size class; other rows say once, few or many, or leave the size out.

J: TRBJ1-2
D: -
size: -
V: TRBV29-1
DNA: TGCAGCGTTGGACAAGAGAGTGGCTACACCTTC
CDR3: CSVGQESGYTF

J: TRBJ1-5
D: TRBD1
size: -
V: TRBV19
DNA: TGTGCCAGTAGTATATACAGGGGGAGATATCAGCCCCAGCATTTT
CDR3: CASSIYRGRYQPQHF

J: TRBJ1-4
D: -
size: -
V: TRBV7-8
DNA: TGTGCCAGCAGCAACAGGGTGACTAATGAAAAACTGTTTTTT
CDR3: CASSNRVTNEKLFF

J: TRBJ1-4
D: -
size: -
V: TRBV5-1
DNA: TGCGCCAGCAGCGATGACAGCGCCGGGGAAAAACTGTTTTTT
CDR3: CASSDDSAGEKLFF

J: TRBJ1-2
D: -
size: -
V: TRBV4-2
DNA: TGTGCCAGCAGCCAAGGTACAGGGAACTATGGCTACACCTTC
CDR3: CASSQGTGNYGYTF

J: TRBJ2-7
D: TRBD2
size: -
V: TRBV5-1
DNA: TGCGCCAGCAGCCAGACTAGCGCAAGCTCCTACGAGCAGTACTTC
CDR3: CASSQTSASSYEQYF

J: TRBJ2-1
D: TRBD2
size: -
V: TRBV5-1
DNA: TGCGCCAGCAGCTTACTACTAGCGACCAATGAGCAGTTCTTC
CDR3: CASSLLLATNEQFF

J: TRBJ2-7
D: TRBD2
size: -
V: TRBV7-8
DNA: TGTGCCAGCAGCCGATCTAGCGGGCCGAGCTACGAGCAGTACTTC
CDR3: CASSRSSGPSYEQYF

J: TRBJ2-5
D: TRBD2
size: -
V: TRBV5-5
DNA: TGTGCCAGCAGCTTGGGACTAGCGGGAGGGGAGACCCAGTACTTC
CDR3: CASSLGLAGGETQYF

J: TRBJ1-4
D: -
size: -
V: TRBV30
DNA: TGTGCCTGGAGCCCGAGTGGGGCTAATGAAAAACTGTTTTTT
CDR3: CAWSPSGANEKLFF

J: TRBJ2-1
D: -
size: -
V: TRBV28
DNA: TGTGCCAGCAATTATCCCTACAATGAGCAGTTCTTC
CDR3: CASNYPYNEQFF

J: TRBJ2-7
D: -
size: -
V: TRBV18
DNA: TGTGCCAGCTCACCACAGGGTAGTTCCTACGAGCAGTACTTC
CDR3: CASSPQGSSYEQYF

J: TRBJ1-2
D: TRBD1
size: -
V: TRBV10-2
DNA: TGCGCCAGCAGTTGGGACAGGGGGGGCGGCTACACCTTC
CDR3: CASSWDRGGGYTF

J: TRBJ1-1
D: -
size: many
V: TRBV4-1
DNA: TGCGCCAGCAGCCCTGGACTGGCGGGCCGAGCTTTCTTT
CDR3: CASSPGLAGRAFF

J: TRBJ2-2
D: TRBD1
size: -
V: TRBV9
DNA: TGTGCCAGCAGCTCGACCAGGGGGCTCAACACCGGGGAGCTGTTTTTT
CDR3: CASSSTRGLNTGELFF

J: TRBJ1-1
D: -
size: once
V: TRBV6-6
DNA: TGTGCCAGCACGAGGGAGGGAATCACTGAAGCTTTCTTT
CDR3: CASTREGITEAFF

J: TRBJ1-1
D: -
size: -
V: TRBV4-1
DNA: TGCGCCAGCAGCCTTTCTGGGCCGGGGCGTAGCACTGAAGCTTTCTTT
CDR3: CASSLSGPGRSTEAFF

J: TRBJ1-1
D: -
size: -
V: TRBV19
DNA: TGTGCCAGTAGTATATTGGCAGCGAACACTGAAGCTTTCTTT
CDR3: CASSILAANTEAFF

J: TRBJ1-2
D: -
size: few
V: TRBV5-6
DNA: TGTGCCAGCAGCCTCGGTCGTCGGGCCTCTAACTATGGCTACACCTTC
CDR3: CASSLGRRASNYGYTF

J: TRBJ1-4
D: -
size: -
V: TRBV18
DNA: TGTGCCAGCTCACCAGATCCTTGGGGTGAAAAACTGTTTTTT
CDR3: CASSPDPWGEKLFF

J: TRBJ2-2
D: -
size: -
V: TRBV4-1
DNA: TGCGCCAGCAGCCGCAAGAGGGATTCGGCCCAAACCGGGGAGCTGTTTTTT
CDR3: CASSRKRDSAQTGELFF

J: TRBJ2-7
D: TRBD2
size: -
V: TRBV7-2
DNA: TGTGCCAGCAGCCCCCGGGGACTAGCGGGGGGACTTCATGAGCAGTACTTC
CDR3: CASSPRGLAGGLHEQYF

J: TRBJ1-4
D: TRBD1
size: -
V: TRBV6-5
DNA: TGTGCCAGCAGTCAGGGGGTAGCGTATGAAAAACTGTTTTTT
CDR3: CASSQGVAYEKLFF

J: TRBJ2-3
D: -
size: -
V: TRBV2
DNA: TGTGCCAGCAGCGATAGCAGTTCCAGCACAGATACGCAGTATTTT
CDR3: CASSDSSSSTDTQYF

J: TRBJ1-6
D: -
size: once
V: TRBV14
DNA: TGTGCCAGCAGCCAAGTTGGGGGTAGGGTTTCACCCCTCCACTTT
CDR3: CASSQVGGRVSPLHF

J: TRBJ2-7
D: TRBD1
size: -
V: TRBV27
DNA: TGTGCCAGCAGTCGGGACAGGGGGCAAGTGCAGTACTTC
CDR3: CASSRDRGQVQYF

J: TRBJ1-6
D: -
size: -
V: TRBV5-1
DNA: TGCGCCAGCAGCTTGCGTCCGGGAAATTCACCCCTCCACTTT
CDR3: CASSLRPGNSPLHF